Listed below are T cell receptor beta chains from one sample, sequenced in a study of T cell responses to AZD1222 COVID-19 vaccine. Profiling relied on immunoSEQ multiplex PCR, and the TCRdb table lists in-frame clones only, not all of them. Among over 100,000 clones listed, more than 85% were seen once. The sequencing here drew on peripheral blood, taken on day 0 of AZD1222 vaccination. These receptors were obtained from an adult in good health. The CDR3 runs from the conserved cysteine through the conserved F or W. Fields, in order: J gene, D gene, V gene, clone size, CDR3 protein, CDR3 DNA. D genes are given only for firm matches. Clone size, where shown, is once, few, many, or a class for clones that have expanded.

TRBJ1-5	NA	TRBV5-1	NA	CASSLDGSQPQHF	TGCGCCAGCAGCTTGGATGGTAGTCAGCCCCAGCATTTT
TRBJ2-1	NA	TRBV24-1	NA	CATSDPGFSYNEQFF	TGTGCCACCAGTGATCCTGGATTTTCGTACAATGAGCAGTTCTTC
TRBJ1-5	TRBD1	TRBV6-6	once	CASKTGTYSNQPQHF	TGTGCCAGCAAGACAGGGACTTATAGCAATCAGCCCCAGCATTTT
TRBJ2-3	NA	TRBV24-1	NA	CATSDAGTGGTQYF	TGTGCCACCAGTGACGCCGGGACGGGCGGTACGCAGTATTTT
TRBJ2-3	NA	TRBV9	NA	CASSVSVAWADTQYF	TGTGCCAGCAGCGTAAGTGTAGCGTGGGCAGATACGCAGTATTTT
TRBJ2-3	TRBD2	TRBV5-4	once	CASSGRANTDTQYF	TGTGCCAGCAGCGGGAGGGCCAACACAGATACGCAGTATTTT
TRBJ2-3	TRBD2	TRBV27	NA	CASSFSSGRRLDTQYF	TGTGCCAGCAGCTTTTCTAGCGGGAGGAGGTTAGATACGCAGTATTTT
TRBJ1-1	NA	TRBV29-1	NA	CSVETEGTEAFF	TGCAGCGTTGAAACGGAGGGGACTGAAGCTTTCTTT
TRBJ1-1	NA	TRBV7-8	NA	CASSFGRDTEAFF	TGTGCCAGCAGCTTTGGCAGGGACACTGAAGCTTTCTTT
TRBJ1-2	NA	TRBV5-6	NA	CASSLTSTGGYTF	TGTGCCAGCAGCTTGACATCCACGGGTGGCTACACCTTC
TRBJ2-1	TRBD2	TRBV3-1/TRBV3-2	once	CASSQPRRTLAGENEQFF	TGTGCCAGCAGCCAACCGCGTAGGACGCTAGCGGGAGAAAATGAGCAGTTCTTC
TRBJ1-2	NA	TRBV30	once	CACPVHWDPRGYTF	TGTGCCTGCCCTGTTCATTGGGACCCGCGGGGCTACACCTTC
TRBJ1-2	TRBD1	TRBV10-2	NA	CASRGQGAGGYTF	TGCGCCAGTAGGGGACAGGGGGCGGGTGGCTACACCTTC
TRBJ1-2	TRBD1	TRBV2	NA	CASSERTGDYGYTF	TGTGCCAGCAGTGAAAGGACAGGGGACTATGGCTACACCTTC
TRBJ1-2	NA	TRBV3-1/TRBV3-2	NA	CASSPVSASNYGYTF	TGTGCCAGCAGCCCGGTTTCAGCTTCTAACTATGGCTACACCTTC
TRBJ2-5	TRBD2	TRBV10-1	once	CASSESRGLAARETQYF	TGCGCCAGCAGTGAGTCGAGGGGACTAGCGGCCCGGGAGACCCAGTACTTC
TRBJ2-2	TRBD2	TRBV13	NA	CASSLQSSGGRELFF	TGTGCCAGCAGCTTACAGTCTAGCGGGGGCAGGGAGCTGTTTTTT
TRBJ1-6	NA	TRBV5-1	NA	CASSLGDHNSPLHF	TGCGCCAGCAGCTTGGGTGACCATAATTCACCCCTCCACTTT
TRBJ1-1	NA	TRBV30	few	CAWSLGGPGAEAFF	TGTGCCTGGAGCCTGGGGGGCCCCGGGGCTGAAGCTTTCTTT
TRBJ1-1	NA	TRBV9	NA	CASSEGGQPMNTEAFF	TGTGCCAGCAGCGAGGGGGGTCAGCCAATGAACACTGAAGCTTTCTTT
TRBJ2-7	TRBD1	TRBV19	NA	CASPGPGQGNYEQYF	TGTGCCAGTCCTGGACCGGGACAGGGAAACTACGAGCAGTACTTC
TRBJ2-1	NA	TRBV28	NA	CASSFGGSSYNEQFF	TGTGCCAGCAGTTTCGGGGGAAGCTCCTACAATGAGCAGTTCTTC
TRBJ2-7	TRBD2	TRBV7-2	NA	CASSLASPTGLAGGLGEQYF	TGTGCCAGCAGCTTAGCCTCCCCCACGGGACTAGCGGGAGGGCTAGGGGAGCAGTACTTC
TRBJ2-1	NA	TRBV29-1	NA	CSVEVSSYNEQFF	TGCAGCGTTGAAGTGAGCTCCTACAATGAGCAGTTCTTC
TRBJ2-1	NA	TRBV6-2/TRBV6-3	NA	CASSTRLAYNEQFF	TGTGCCAGCAGTACCCGACTAGCCTACAATGAGCAGTTCTTC
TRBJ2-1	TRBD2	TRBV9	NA	CASSPQGLAGNEQFF	TGTGCCAGCAGCCCCCAGGGACTAGCGGGCAATGAGCAGTTCTTC
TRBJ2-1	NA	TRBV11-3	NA	CASSLGGRGAYNEQFF	TGTGCCAGCAGCTTAGGGGGCCGGGGCGCCTACAATGAGCAGTTCTTC
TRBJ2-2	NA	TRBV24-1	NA	CATNGNTGELFF	TGTGCCACCAACGGTAACACCGGGGAGCTGTTTTTT
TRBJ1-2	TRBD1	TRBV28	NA	CASSLWGQGGGYTF	TGTGCCAGCAGTTTATGGGGCCAGGGGGGTGGCTACACCTTC